This entry lists 28 T cell receptor beta chains sequenced from one sample in a study of T cells after yellow fever vaccination. Using its own MiXCR run on the 5' RACE reads, TCRdb lists one record per CDR3 protein. Counted here are 340,000 or so distinct CDR3 sequences, roughly an eighth occurring once; the ten biggest clones make up approximately 3.4%. Sequencing used CD4+ T cells sorted from PBMCs, obtained 15 days after the yellow fever booster vaccination. The receptors derive from a man between 18 and 29 years old who received the YFV17D yellow fever vaccine.

Many counts were recorded for this clonotype. The chain is built from TRBV5-1 and TRBJ2-1; 11 bases are a match to TRBD2. Germline-derived CDR1 and CDR2 are SGHRS and YFSETQ. The V gene end was trimmed by 0 bases and the J gene end by 15 bases; junction bases not matched to a gene: 8. The CDR3 is made up of 14 amino acids. The CDR3 DNA reads as TGCGCCAGCAGCTTGGCCACTAGCGGGGGTCCTCGGTTCTTC. Translating gives CASSLATSGGPRFF. Together with reference TRBV5-1 and TRBJ2-1, the CDR3 gives the full variable domain: KAGVTQTPRYLIKTRGQQVTLSCSPISGHRSVSWYQQTPGQGLQFLFEYFSETQRNKGNFPGRFSGRQFSNSRSEMNVSTLELGDSALYLCASSLATSGGPRFFGPGTRLTVL.

V is TRBV10-2 and J is TRBJ1-1, with D unclear. Germline loops: CDR1 WSHSY, CDR2 SAAADI. Trimming shortened V by 6 bases and J by 0 bases, and 11 bases separated the two germline ends. CDR3 length equals 14 residues. The CDR3 sequence: CASRKGPMNTEAFF. Written as DNA, the CDR3 is TGCGCCAGCAGGAAGGGTCCTATGAACACTGAAGCTTTCTTT.

V gene TRBV29-1 combines with J gene TRBJ2-1; D possibly matches TRBD1 or TRBD2 (5 bases each). This CDR3 spans 10 amino acids. CDR1 and CDR2 (germline): SQVTM, ANQGSEA. The V gene lost 7 bases and the J gene lost 8 bases, with 9 bases spanning the gap. The CDR3 spells CSAREYEQFF. Here the CDR3 DNA reads TGCAGCGCCAGGGAGTATGAGCAGTTCTTC.

This chain connects TRBV7-2 to TRBJ2-5; 12 nucleotides line up with TRBD2. V shed 2 bases and J 3 bases; nucleotides not matched to a gene: 1. This CDR3 contains 15 residues. The germline V gene encodes CDR1 SGHTA and CDR2 FQGNSA. CDR3 region: CASSLRTSGKETQYF. The CDR3 DNA reads TGTGCCAGCAGCTTACGGACTAGCGGGAAAGAGACCCAGTACTTC.

The gene calls are TRBV20-1 and TRBJ2-7; D uncertain. V was shortened by 3 bases and J by 4 bases, with 7 bases between the two germline ends. The germline V gene encodes CDR1 DFQATT and CDR2 SNEGSKA (reference sequence). This CDR3 has 11 amino acids. CDR3 coding DNA: TGCAGTGCTAGCAGTCGATACGAGCAGTACGTC. The encoded protein is CSASSRYEQYV.

The rearrangement joins TRBV5-6 to TRBJ1-2; D gene uncertain. This CDR3 region has 16 residues. CDR1 SGHDT and CDR2 YYEEEE come from the germline V gene. The V and J ends lost 1 base and 2 bases respectively, with 15 bases between them. This chain's CDR3 is CASSLQFDRGNYGYTF. The CDR3 bases are TGTGCCAGCAGCTTGCAATTCGATCGGGGAAACTATGGCTACACCTTC. The variable domain in full, completed from reference TRBV5-6 and TRBJ1-2, reads DAGVTQSPTHLIKTRGQQVTLRCSPKSGHDTVSWYQQALGQGPQFIFQYYEEEERQRGNFPDRFSGHQFPNYSSELNVNALLLGDSALYLCASSLQFDRGNYGYTFGSGTRLTVV.

The rearrangement uses TRBV6-5 and TRBJ2-2; TRBD1 is a possible D gene (5 bases). Germline lookup yields CDR1 MNHEY and CDR2 SVGAGI. V dropped 0 bases and J dropped 4 bases, with 12 bases sitting between them. This CDR3 is 16 amino acids long. The CDR3 coding sequence is TGTGCCAGCAGTTACTCCCTCGACAGAGCCACCGGGGAGCTGTTTTTT. It yields the protein CASSYSLDRATGELFF.

This clonotype was observed many times. The chain has TRBV7-2 and TRBJ2-3; TRBD1 aligns across 7 bases. This CDR3 is built from 13 residues. V trimming: 5 bases; J trimming: 4 bases; junction bases outside the gene matches: 3. The germline CDR1 and CDR2 sequences are SGHTA and FQGNSA. CDR3 in DNA: TGTGCCAGCAGCGCAGGACAGGCAGATACGCAGTATTTT. Protein sequence: CASSAGQADTQYF.

The rearrangement uses TRBV6-6 and TRBJ2-7, with D possibly matching TRBD1 (5 bases). This CDR3 is 12 amino acids long. V lost 6 bases, J lost 1 base, and 7 bases lay in between. Germline lookup yields CDR1 MNHNY and CDR2 SVGAGI (reference sequence). DNA of the CDR3: TGTGCCAGCAGAGCAGGGTCCTACGAGCAGTACGTC. Translated: CASRAGSYEQYV.

This clonotype was counted between two and nine times. The chain carries TRBV4-2 and TRBJ1-1; D ambiguous. CDR3 length: 14 amino acids. Germline values: CDR1 LGHNA, CDR2 YNFKEQ. Deletions cut 0 bases from V and 10 bases from J, with 15 bases between. CDR3 DNA: TGTGCCAGCAGCCAAGATCTGGACGCCCGTGGAGCTTTCTTT. Translation gives CASSQDLDARGAFF.

In this sample, this clonotype turned up a few times. The CDR3: CASSEAAPAQYF. CDR3 nucleotide sequence: TGTGCCAGCAGCGAGGCCGCCCCTGCGCAGTATTTT. This chain uses TRBV7-2 with TRBJ2-3; D is ambiguous. The ends were cut back, 5 bases at V and 10 bases at J, with 13 bases in the middle. The CDR3 has 12 residues. CDR1 SGHTA and CDR2 FQGNSA come from the germline V gene.

Turning to this clonotype: The conserved final phenylalanine or tryptophan is absent from the CDR3, which likely points to a read error. The rearrangement joins TRBV20-1 to TRBJ1-4; the match to TRBD1 covers 9 bases. Germline V gene sequence: CDR1 DFQATT, CDR2 SNEGSKA (reference sequence). V gave up 2 bases and J gave up 7 bases; unmatched junction bases: 8. This CDR3 comprises 15 residues. CDR3 protein: CSARPETGGREKLFL. The CDR3 region has the DNA TGCAGTGCTAGACCAGAGACAGGGGGGCGTGAAAAACTGTTTTTG.

The genes are TRBV2 and TRBJ1-5; D gene uncertain. CDR3 length: 11 residues. Looked up from germline, CDR1 is SNHLY and CDR2 is FYNNEI. Trimming removed 7 bases at V and 7 bases at J, with 8 bases between. The CDR3 DNA sequence: TGTGCCAGCATGGGGTCCCAGCCCCAGCATTTT. It codes for CASMGSQPQHF.

This clonotype turned up a few times. At one end, the junction sequence differs from germline, possibly due to a read error. In DNA form, the CDR3 reads TGTGCTAGCAGCGAAATAGCGGGGAGTACCACAGATACGCAGTATTTT. Translated, it gives CASSEIAGSTTDTQYF. The V and J genes are TRBV7-7 and TRBJ2-3; 8 bases match TRBD2. The CDR3 runs to 16 residues. Looked up from germline, CDR1 is SSHAT and CDR2 is FNYEAQ (reference sequence).

This clonotype was seen a few times. The chain combines TRBV6-2 or TRBV6-3 with TRBJ2-1; TRBD1 might be the D (6 bases). V lost 8 bases and J 7 bases, leaving 15 bases between the germline ends. The germline gives CDR1 MNHEY, CDR2 SVGEGT. This CDR3 region has 13 residues. The CDR3 bases are TGTGCCAGCGTCCCGACAGGAGGAAATGAGCAGTTCTTC. Translating it yields CASVPTGGNEQFF.

This clonotype was observed at least ten times. The V call is TRBV12-3 or TRBV12-4, the J call TRBJ1-2; a weak D match, TRBD1 (6 bases). The CDR3 is made up of 13 amino acids. V lost 4 bases and J lost 6, with 12 bases in between. In DNA form, the CDR3 reads TGTGCCAGCAGTTGGGGGGACAACCATGGCTACACCTTC. Amino acids: CASSWGDNHGYTF.

This clonotype was seen more than once but under ten times. The missing conserved phenylalanine or tryptophan at the end of this CDR3 makes a read error likely. The DNA is omitted, as the CDR3 cannot be located on it reliably, and the CDR3 follows TCRdb's listing. The V call is TRBV27, the J call TRBJ1-1; TRBD1 was called by the table and not checked on the DNA. Germline V gene lookup returns CDR1 MNHEY and CDR2 SMNVEV (reference sequence). The CDR3 is 14 residues long, counting both termini. CDR3 amino acids: CASSLGGAVEPPRC.

The V and J genes are TRBV20-1 and TRBJ2-7; 7 nucleotides agree with TRBD2. After removal of 2 bases from V and 3 bases from J, the junction contained 10 bases not matched to a gene. The CDR3 length is 15 residues. CDR1 is DFQATT and CDR2 is SNEGSKA in the germline V gene (reference sequence). CDR3 coding DNA: TGCAGTGCTAGACGGACTGGGGACTATATCTACGAGCAGTACTTC. It is translated as CSARRTGDYIYEQYF.

V is TRBV5-1 and J is TRBJ2-2, with 8 bases matching TRBD2. This CDR3 has 13 residues. Germline assignment: CDR1 SGHRS and CDR2 YFSETQ. J gave up 6 bases and V 3 bases, and 1 base lay outside the gene matches. CDR3 in DNA: TGCGCCAGCAGCTGGACTAGCCCCGGGGAGCTGTTTTTT. Protein: CASSWTSPGELFF. Supplemented by reference TRBV5-1 and TRBJ2-2, the full variable domain reads KAGVTQTPRYLIKTRGQQVTLSCSPISGHRSVSWYQQTPGQGLQFLFEYFSETQRNKGNFPGRFSGRQFSNSRSEMNVSTLELGDSALYLCASSWTSPGELFFGEGSRLTVL.

This clonotype was observed a handful of times. V gene TRBV25-1 combines with J gene TRBJ2-7; D perhaps matches TRBD1 (6 bases). Trimming cost V 4 bases and J 5 bases, with 21 bases left between them. Germline loops: CDR1 MGHDK, CDR2 SYGVNS. CDR3 size: 16 residues. CDR3 loop: CASSGKVGQGSHEQYF. The CDR3 DNA is TGTGCCAGCAGTGGAAAAGTAGGGCAGGGGTCCCACGAGCAGTACTTC.

This clonotype was seen a handful of times. The chain couples TRBV5-6 to TRBJ2-3; a possible D gene is TRBD2 (5 bases). The V gene lost 6 bases and the J gene lost 2 bases, with 19 bases spanning the gap. Germline V lookup: CDR1 SGHDT, CDR2 YYEEEE. The CDR3 totals 16 residues. In nucleotides, the CDR3 is TGTGCCAGCAAGGGCCCCGTCGGGGAGATCACAGATACGCAGTATTTT. Amino acids: CASKGPVGEITDTQYF.

This clonotype was picked up a small number of times. The V gene is TRBV19, the J gene TRBJ2-7; 9 nucleotides agree with TRBD1. After removal of 11 bases from V and 0 bases from J, the junction contained 8 bases not matched to a gene. This CDR3 comprises 14 residues. CDR1 and CDR2 (germline): LNHDA, SQIVND (reference sequence). This CDR3 is CAHVDRGFSYEQYV. CDR3 in DNA: TGTGCCCACGTGGACAGGGGATTCTCCTACGAGCAGTACGTC.

This clonotype was seen ten or more times. The genes are TRBV4-3 and TRBJ1-1, with unresolved D. Looked up from germline, CDR1 is LGHNA and CDR2 is YSLEER. The CDR3 covers 15 residues. Trimming removed 0 bases from V and 1 base from J, with 9 bases in between. CDR3 nucleotides: TGCGCCAGCAGCCAAGAGAGGCAAGCGAACACTGAAGCTTTCTTT. This encodes CASSQERQANTEAFF.

This clonotype was counted between two and nine times. The rearrangement joins TRBV7-3 to TRBJ2-2; 8 nucleotides match TRBD2. CDR1 and CDR2 from the germline V gene are SGHTA and FQGTGA. CDR3 length: 17 amino acids. The V and J ends lost 5 bases and 2 bases, in that order; junction bases with no gene match: 10. CDR3 protein: CASSRPVSGGNTGELFF. CDR3 in DNA: TGTGCCAGCAGCCGCCCGGTCAGCGGGGGTAACACCGGGGAGCTGTTTTTT.

The sample holds a few counts of this clonotype. J is TRBJ2-1 and V is TRBV25-1, with 7 positions matching TRBD2. J was trimmed by 3 bases and V by 3 bases; bases with no gene match: 17. The CDR3 runs to 19 residues. CDR1 MGHDK and CDR2 SYGVNS come from the germline V gene. The chain's CDR3 is CASSDPKTMGGGIYNEQFF. The CDR3 DNA follows: TGTGCCAGCAGTGACCCCAAGACAATGGGCGGGGGAATCTACAATGAGCAGTTCTTC. The whole variable domain, remainder taken from reference TRBV25-1 and TRBJ2-1, is EADIYQTPRYLVIGTGKKITLECSQTMGHDKMYWYQQDPGMELHLIHYSYGVNSTEKGDLSSESTVSRIRTEHFPLTLESARPSHTSQYLCASSDPKTMGGGIYNEQFFGPGTRLTVL.

A few counts support this clonotype. CDR3 sequence (DNA): TGCGCCAGCAGCTTGGTGGGAGCGGGGGCGGGTGAGCAGTTCTTC. It encodes CASSLVGAGAGEQFF. The chain employs TRBV5-1 and TRBJ2-1, with 8 bases that match TRBD2. Germline loops: CDR1 SGHRS, CDR2 YFSETQ. The trim removed 0 bases at V and 9 bases at J, leaving 8 bases unmatched. The CDR3 extends over 15 amino acids.

There are a few counts of this clonotype. This chain joins TRBV12-3 or TRBV12-4 and TRBJ2-4, with D possibly being TRBD2 (5 bases). The CDR3 runs 14 residues. Trimming shortened V by 3 bases and J by 7 bases, and 13 bases separated the two germline ends. The CDR3 loop reads CASSFRDGGNIQYF. The CDR3, as DNA: TGTGCCAGCAGTTTTCGTGACGGCGGGAACATTCAGTACTTC.

This clonotype was detected only a few times. This chain uses TRBV9 with TRBJ1-5; D is unclear. The germline V gene encodes CDR1 SGDLS and CDR2 YYNGEE. V gave up 3 bases and J gave up 7 bases, with 14 bases separating them. This CDR3 region has 14 residues. The CDR3: CASSGDVSGQPQHF. DNA of the CDR3: TGTGCCAGCAGCGGAGACGTCTCCGGGCAGCCCCAGCATTTT.